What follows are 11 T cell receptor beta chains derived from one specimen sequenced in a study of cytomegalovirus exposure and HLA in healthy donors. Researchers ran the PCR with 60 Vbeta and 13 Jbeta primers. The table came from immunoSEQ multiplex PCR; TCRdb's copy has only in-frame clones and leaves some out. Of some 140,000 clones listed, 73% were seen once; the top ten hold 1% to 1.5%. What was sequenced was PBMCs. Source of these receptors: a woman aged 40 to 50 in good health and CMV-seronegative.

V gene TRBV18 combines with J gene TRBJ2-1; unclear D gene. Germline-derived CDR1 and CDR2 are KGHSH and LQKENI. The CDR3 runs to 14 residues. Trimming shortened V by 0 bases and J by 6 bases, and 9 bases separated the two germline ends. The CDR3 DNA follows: TGTGCCAGCTCACCACCAAAGCAACGCAATGAGCAGTTCTTC. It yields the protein CASSPPKQRNEQFF.

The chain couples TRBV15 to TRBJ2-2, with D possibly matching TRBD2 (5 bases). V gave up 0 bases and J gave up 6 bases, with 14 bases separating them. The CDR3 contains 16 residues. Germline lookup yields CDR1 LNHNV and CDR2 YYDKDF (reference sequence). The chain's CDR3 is CATSRDQEAGSGELFF. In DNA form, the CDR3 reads TGTGCCACCAGCAGAGATCAGGAGGCGGGCTCCGGGGAGCTGTTTTTT.

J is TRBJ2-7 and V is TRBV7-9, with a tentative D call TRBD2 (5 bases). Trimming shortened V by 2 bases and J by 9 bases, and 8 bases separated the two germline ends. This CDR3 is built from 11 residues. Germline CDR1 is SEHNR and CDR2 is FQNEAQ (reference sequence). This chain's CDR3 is CASSLSGGQYF. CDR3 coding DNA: TGTGCCAGCAGCTTAAGCGGAGGGCAGTACTTC.

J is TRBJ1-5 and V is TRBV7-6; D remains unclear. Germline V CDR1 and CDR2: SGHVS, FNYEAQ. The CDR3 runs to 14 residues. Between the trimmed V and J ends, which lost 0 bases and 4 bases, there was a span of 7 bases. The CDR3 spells CASSLAASNQPQHF. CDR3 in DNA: TGTGCCAGCAGCTTAGCAGCGTCAAATCAGCCCCAGCATTTT.

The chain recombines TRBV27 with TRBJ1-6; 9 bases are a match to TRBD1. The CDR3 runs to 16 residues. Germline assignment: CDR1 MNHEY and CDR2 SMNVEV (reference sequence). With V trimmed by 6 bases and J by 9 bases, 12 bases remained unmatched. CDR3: CASSSGTGSPISPLHF. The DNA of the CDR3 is TGTGCCAGCAGCTCCGGGACAGGGAGCCCAATTTCACCCCTCCACTTT.

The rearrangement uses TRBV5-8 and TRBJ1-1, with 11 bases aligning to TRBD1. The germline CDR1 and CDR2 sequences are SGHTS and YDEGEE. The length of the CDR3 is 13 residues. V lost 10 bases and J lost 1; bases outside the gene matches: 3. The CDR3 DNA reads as TGTGCCTCTGGACAGGGGGCGAACACTGAAGCTTTCTTT. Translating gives CASGQGANTEAFF.

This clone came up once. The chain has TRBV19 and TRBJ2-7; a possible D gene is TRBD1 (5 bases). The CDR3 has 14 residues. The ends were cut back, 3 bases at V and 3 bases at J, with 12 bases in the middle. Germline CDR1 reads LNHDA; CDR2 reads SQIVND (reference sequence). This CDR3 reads CASSIKTGSYEQYV. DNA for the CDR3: TGTGCCAGTAGTATCAAAACAGGAAGCTACGAGCAGTACGTC.

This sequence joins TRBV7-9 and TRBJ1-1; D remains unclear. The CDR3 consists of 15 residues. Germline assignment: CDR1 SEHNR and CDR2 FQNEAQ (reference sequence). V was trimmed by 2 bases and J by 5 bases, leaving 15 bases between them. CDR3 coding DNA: TGTGCCAGCAGCTTAAGTCTAGTTCGTAGGACTGAAGCTTTCTTT. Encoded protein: CASSLSLVRRTEAFF. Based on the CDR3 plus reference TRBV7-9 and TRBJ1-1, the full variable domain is DTGVSQNPRHKITKRGQNVTFRCDPISEHNRLYWYRQTLGQGPEFLTYFQNEAQLEKSRLLSDRFSAERPKGSFSTLEIQRTEQGDSAMYLCASSLSLVRRTEAFFGQGTRLTVV.

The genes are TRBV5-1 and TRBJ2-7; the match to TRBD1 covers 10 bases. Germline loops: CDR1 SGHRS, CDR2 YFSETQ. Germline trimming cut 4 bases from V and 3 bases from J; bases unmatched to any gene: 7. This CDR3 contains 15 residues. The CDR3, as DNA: TGCGCCAGCAGCCCAGGGGACAGGGGAGGCTACGAGCAGTACTTC. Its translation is CASSPGDRGGYEQYF.

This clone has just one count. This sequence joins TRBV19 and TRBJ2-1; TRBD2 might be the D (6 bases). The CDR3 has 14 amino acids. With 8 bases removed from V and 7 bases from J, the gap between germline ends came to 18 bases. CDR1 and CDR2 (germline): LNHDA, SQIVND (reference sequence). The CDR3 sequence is CASAAGRGTNEQFF. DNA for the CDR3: TGTGCCAGTGCGGCCGGGCGGGGAACGAATGAGCAGTTCTTC.

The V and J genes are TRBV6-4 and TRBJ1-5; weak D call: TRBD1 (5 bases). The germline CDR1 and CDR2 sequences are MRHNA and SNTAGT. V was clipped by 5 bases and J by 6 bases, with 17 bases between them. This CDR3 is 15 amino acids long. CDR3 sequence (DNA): TGTGCCAGCAGTCTACTACCAGGGAAGGGTCAGCCCCAGCATTTT. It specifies CASSLLPGKGQPQHF.